The 18 T cell receptor beta chains below were found in one sample sequenced in a study of post-analysis software for immune sequencing data. The study's findings and limits: There were five or six TRBV segments more frequent in patients than controls, and TRBV5-6, TRBV5-1 and TRBV20-1 were among them.

These receptors are not linked to any known antigen. TCR beta cDNA libraries included unique molecular identifiers. Via MiXCR, TCRdb re-called the PCR reads, giving one row per CDR3 protein. The data contain under 200,000 distinct CDR3 sequences, approximately 30% of them seen just once; the ten biggest clones take up roughly 3.5%. Material for sequencing was blood. Receptors originate from a girl aged 2-17 years with multiple sclerosis.

This clonotype was counted between two and nine times. One junction end does not reproduce the germline sequence, and a read error may be involved. The rearrangement uses TRBV5-1 and TRBJ2-3; 7 bases are a match to TRBD1. Per the germline V gene, CDR1 is SGHRS and CDR2 is YFSETQ. This CDR3 is built from 12 residues. The CDR3: CAGSYGQDTQYF. CDR3 in DNA: TGCGCCGGCAGCTACGGACAGGACACGCAGTATTTT.

This clonotype was seen only a few times. This chain links TRBV4-1 with TRBJ2-1, with D possibly being TRBD1 (6 bases). Germline V gene data show CDR1 as MGHRA and CDR2 as YSYEKL. V lost 0 bases, J lost 5 bases, and 11 bases lay in between. The CDR3 has 15 residues. The CDR3 bases are TGCGCCAGCAGCCAAGAAAAAGGGGGAAACAATGAGCAGTTCTTC. Residues: CASSQEKGGNNEQFF.

This clonotype came up once. A much larger clone is a single base away; this may be a read error. V gene TRBV10-3 combines with J gene TRBJ2-3; TRBD2 matches at 10 bases. CDR1 and CDR2 (germline): ENHRY, SYGVKD. The CDR3 is made up of 16 amino acids. The V and J ends lost 3 bases and 1 base, in that order; junction bases with no gene match: 4. For the CDR3, the DNA is TGTGCCATCAGTGAAGGTCTAGCGGGGGGCACAGATACGCAGTATTTT. Translated, it gives CAISEGLAGGTDTQYF.

This clonotype was found many times. This chain connects TRBV5-1 to TRBJ1-2, with TRBD1 matching over 10 bases. V shed 4 bases and J 6 bases; nucleotides not matched to a gene: 6. CDR3 size: 14 residues. CDR1 and CDR2 (germline): SGHRS, YFSETQ. The CDR3 DNA reads as TGCGCCAGCAGCCAGGTGACAGGGGGCAATGGCTACACCTTC. The encoded protein is CASSQVTGGNGYTF. The full variable domain, with the rest looked up from reference TRBV5-1 and TRBJ1-2, is KAGVTQTPRYLIKTRGQQVTLSCSPISGHRSVSWYQQTPGQGLQFLFEYFSETQRNKGNFPGRFSGRQFSNSRSEMNVSTLELGDSALYLCASSQVTGGNGYTFGSGTRLTVV.

This clonotype appeared many times. V gene TRBV5-1 combines with J gene TRBJ2-3; D call uncertain. The germline V gene encodes CDR1 SGHRS and CDR2 YFSETQ. V lost 2 bases, J lost 4 bases, and 14 bases lay in between. The CDR3 is 15 amino acids. CDR3 amino acids: CASSFYKRLPDTQYF. CDR3 DNA: TGCGCCAGCAGCTTTTACAAACGACTCCCAGATACGCAGTATTTT.

Ten or more counts support this clonotype. The chain is built from TRBV15 and TRBJ2-7; unclear D gene. This CDR3 contains 13 residues. CDR1 and CDR2 from the germline V gene are LNHNV and YYDKDF (reference sequence). V gave up 2 bases and J gave up 6 bases, with 11 bases separating them. CDR3 bases: TGTGCCACCAGCAGACAGGCAGATGGCGAGCAGTACTTC. Translation: CATSRQADGEQYF.

This clonotype was seen many times. The rearrangement uses TRBV5-1 and TRBJ1-1; perhaps TRBD1 as D (5 bases). CDR1 and CDR2 from the germline V gene are SGHRS and YFSETQ. The CDR3 runs to 14 residues. Trimming took off 2 bases at V and 0 bases at J, with 8 bases between the two ends. The CDR3 reads CASSLQDLNTEAFF. CDR3 DNA sequence: TGCGCCAGCAGCTTACAGGACTTGAACACTGAAGCTTTCTTT.

This clonotype has just a few counts. In DNA, the CDR3 is TGTGCCAGCAGTGAGACGCGGGGGACGCAGTATTTT. Amino acids: CASSETRGTQYF. The chain combines TRBV2 with TRBJ2-3; 7 positions agree with TRBD2. The trim removed 3 bases at V and 9 bases at J, leaving 3 bases unmatched. The CDR3 spans 12 residues. Germline-derived CDR1 and CDR2 are SNHLY and FYNNEI.

This clonotype has just a few counts. J is TRBJ2-1 and V is TRBV24-1, with D possibly TRBD2 on 6 matching bases. From germline, CDR1 is KGHDR and CDR2 SFDVKD. CDR3 size: 12 residues. V was cut by 3 bases and J by 9 bases, with 8 bases left in between. The CDR3 nucleotides are TGTGCCACCAGTGATAGGGGAGGTGAGCAGTTCTTC. Encoded protein: CATSDRGGEQFF.

This chain connects TRBV2 to TRBJ1-1; 9 bases are shared with TRBD1. V shed 7 bases and J 5 bases; nucleotides not matched to a gene: 8. Germline V gene lookup returns CDR1 SNHLY and CDR2 FYNNEI. The CDR3 is 14 residues long. The CDR3 sequence: CASNNRGPGTEAFF. CDR3 DNA: TGTGCCAGCAATAACAGGGGGCCGGGGACTGAAGCTTTCTTT.

This clonotype has only a few counts. This sequence joins TRBV20-1 and TRBJ2-5, with no clear D. Germline CDR1 and CDR2: DFQATT and SNEGSKA (reference sequence). The germline V and J ends were trimmed by 7 bases and 5 bases, with 5 bases remaining between them. CDR3 length: 9 residues. The CDR3 sequence is CSVWETQYF. The CDR3 DNA sequence: TGCAGTGTGTGGGAGACCCAGTACTTC.

In its sample, this clonotype was seen a few times. V gene TRBV3-1 combines with J gene TRBJ2-1; possible D gene TRBD1, 5 bases. The assigned J gene may be wrong: the sequence end matches TRBJ2-7 better. There are 14 residues in the CDR3. Germline V lookup: CDR1 LGHDT, CDR2 YNNKEL (reference sequence). As DNA, the CDR3 is TGTGCCAGCAGCCAGAGGACATTATACAATGAGCAGTACTTC. It specifies CASSQRTLYNEQYF.

This clonotype was seen ten or more times. The rearrangement uses TRBV29-1 and TRBJ2-1, with TRBD2 matching 7 bases. The germline V gene encodes CDR1 SQVTM and CDR2 ANQGSEA. The CDR3 contains 16 residues. J lost 2 bases, V lost 5 bases, and 12 bases had no gene match. CDR3 loop: CSVSGAGGSTYNEQFF. Here the CDR3 DNA reads TGCAGCGTTAGCGGGGCCGGCGGCTCTACCTACAATGAGCAGTTCTTC.

The rearrangement uses TRBV21-1 and TRBJ1-4. TRBV21-1 is flagged as a pseudogene. This CDR3 is 16 amino acids long. The CDR3 protein is CASSNDLPPTNEKLFF. In DNA, the CDR3 is TGTGCCAGCAGCAATGACCTACCCCCAACTAATGAAAAACTGTTTTTT.

As regards this clonotype: A much larger clone lies one base from this, so it may be a read error. J is TRBJ2-1 and V is TRBV20-1; D is perhaps TRBD2 (6 bases). The CDR3 totals 14 residues. From germline, CDR1 is DFQATT and CDR2 SNEGSKA (reference sequence). The CDR3 protein is CSTRDRRGKDEQFF. The CDR3 bases are TGCAGTACTAGAGATAGGAGGGGCAAAGATGAGCAGTTCTTC.

This clonotype was observed a few times. The chain has TRBV7-2 and TRBJ1-1; D not certain. Germline V CDR1 and CDR2: SGHTA, FQGNSA. This CDR3 comprises 16 residues. V lost 4 bases, J lost 5 bases, and 20 bases lay in between. For the CDR3, the DNA is TGTGCCAGCAGCTCGAAAAAGGAAGCCCCGGGGACTGAAGCTTTCTTT. As protein: CASSSKKEAPGTEAFF.

There are a few counts of this clonotype. The rearrangement links TRBV2 to TRBJ2-6, with 7 bases fitting TRBD2. This CDR3 is 19 amino acids long. Unmatched junction bases numbered 14, after V lost 4 bases and J lost 2 bases. The germline gives CDR1 SNHLY, CDR2 FYNNEI. The CDR3 is CASSAVWGGIIAGANVLTF. CDR3 sequence (DNA): TGTGCCAGCAGTGCCGTGTGGGGGGGGATAATAGCTGGGGCCAACGTCCTGACTTTC.

Turning to this clonotype: A single base separates this from a much larger clone, so it may be a read error. The gene calls are TRBV29-1 and TRBJ1-2; TRBD1 agrees at 9 bases. The CDR3 has 14 amino acids. The germline V gene encodes CDR1 SQVTM and CDR2 ANQGSEA. V was pared by 7 bases and J by 6 bases, with 12 bases of the junction left unmatched. The chain's CDR3 is CSAVPQTGGDGYTF. The CDR3 DNA sequence: TGCAGCGCTGTCCCCCAAACAGGGGGCGATGGCTACACCTTC.